This T cell receptor (beta chain) was sequenced in a study of blood T cell repertoires in COVID-19. In the study overall: Spain, Italy and the United States supplied samples that represented acute and convalescent COVID-19. The cDNA or gDNA used as material had been derived from T cells, B-cell-depleted T cells, or PBMCs.

The CDR3 contains 15 residues. J was trimmed by 5 bases and V by 5 bases; bases with no gene match: 9. Per germline, CDR1 LGHDT and CDR2 YNNKEL (reference sequence). Study processing details: Cell counts per sample came from amplifying reference gene primers. Libraries were prepared by immunoSEQ multiplex PCR; TCRdb keeps only in-frame clonotypes and omits some of them. V, J and clone size reflect that table, while D and trimming were determined from the DNA. The sample carries around 130,000 clones, 60% to 85% recorded once. This chain links TRBV3-1 (or the pseudogene TRBV3-2) with TRBJ2-1, with TRBD2 matching 7 bases. Sample: peripheral blood. This clonotype was obtained from a man aged 50 to 60 with acute or convalescent COVID-19. Written as DNA, the CDR3 is TGTGCCAGCAGCAGAGGCCCAGCGGGGAACAATGAGCAGTTCTTC. Amino acid sequence: CASSRGPAGNNEQFF.